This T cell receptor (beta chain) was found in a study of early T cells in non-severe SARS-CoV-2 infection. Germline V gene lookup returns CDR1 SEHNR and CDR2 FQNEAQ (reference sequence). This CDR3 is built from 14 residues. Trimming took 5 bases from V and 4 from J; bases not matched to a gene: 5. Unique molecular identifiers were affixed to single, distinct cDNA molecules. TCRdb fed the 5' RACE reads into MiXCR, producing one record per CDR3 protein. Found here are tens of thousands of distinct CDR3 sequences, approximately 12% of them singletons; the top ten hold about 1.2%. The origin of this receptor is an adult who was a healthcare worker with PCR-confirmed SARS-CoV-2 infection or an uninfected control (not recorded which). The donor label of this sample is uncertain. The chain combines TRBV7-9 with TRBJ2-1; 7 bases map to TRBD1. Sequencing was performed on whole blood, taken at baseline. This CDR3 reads CASSARDRYNEQFF. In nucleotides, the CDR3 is TGTGCCAGCAGCGCCCGGGACAGATACAATGAGCAGTTCTTC.